This paragraph covers one T cell receptor (beta chain) sequence. This sample is part of a study of shared clonotypes between healthy human individuals. Study details: CD4 naive and CD4 memory each took three plates per donor, while CD8 naive took two and CD8 memory one.

Terminally differentiated effector memory CD45RA+ cells were excluded by CCR7 positive selection of CD45RO-negative cells. As processed by the authors: Junction-only sequences without quality scores came from ImmunoSEQ, so filtering differed. Some clones are missing from TCRdb's copy, which holds only in-frame ones; the method was immunoSEQ multiplex PCR. V and J calls plus clone size are reproduced from that table; the DNA served to infer D and trimming. In the table there are 800,000 or so clones, approximately 96% of which are singletons. J lost 0 bases, V lost 9 bases, and 22 bases had no gene match. CDR1 is SEHNR, CDR2 FQNEAQ, per germline (reference sequence). The CDR3 consists of 19 residues.

Sequenced sample: naive CD8+ T cells sorted from blood. The clonotype was recovered from a man aged 30-40 years in good health. The chain joins TRBV7-9 to TRBJ1-1; 7 nucleotides line up with TRBD1. CDR3 in amino acids: CAREGLGTAGLGMNTEAFF. In nucleotides, the CDR3 is TGTGCCAGAGAGGGGCTCGGGACAGCCGGACTCGGCATGAACACTGAAGCTTTCTTT.